The text below deals with one T cell receptor beta chain. Its antigen remains unidentified. Per-base quality was not reported, and no clone a single base away is much larger than it. CDR1 SQVTM and CDR2 ANQGSEA were looked up in the germline V gene. From the cysteine through the phenylalanine, the CDR3 covers 14 amino acids. Only the CDR3 DNA is retained, 42 bases long and in frame from the first base. V is cut by 6 bases and J by 4 bases, and the space between the germline ends is 17 bases. The library was prepared using the immunoSEQ multiplex PCR assay. TCRdb mirrors the immuneACCESS table, restricted to in-frame sequences. Some clones are absent from its copies; in checked studies, under half trace to an unresolved V gene, and the reason for the others is unknown. The sample has approximately 1,000 clones on record, 92% of them singletons. Together, the top ten hold around 15% of the sample. The sample is drawn from a study of chemoradiotherapy in HPV16-positive cancers (dated by TCRdb to 2021 to 2024). Notes on the research overall: Using functional T-cell assays on cells from a couple of HPV16-positive patients, the researchers defined candidate HPV-specific T-cell clones and common TCR motifs. The candidate HPV-specific TCRs and motifs were then tracked in TCR repertoires from more than 85 patients with HPV-related cancers. The study set out to ask whether T-cell immunity against the HPV oncoproteins E6 and E7 changes over the course of chemoradiotherapy and whether that immunity affects survival.

What the work shows at the level of the full study, not this receptor alone: Expansion of candidate HPV-specific clones and E7-related TCR motifs was observed in the tumor microenvironment during treatment, whereas no such expansion was observed for non-HPV-specific T cells. Among HPV16-positive patients, expansion of HPV-responsive T cells during chemoradiotherapy was associated with better recurrence-free survival. The functional definition of HPV-specific T cells was derived from only a couple of HPV16-positive patients, and the survival association was reported for HPV16-positive patients.

Repertoires were sampled repeatedly over the course of chemoradiotherapy, so clonal expansion could be followed in the tumor microenvironment. This TCR was recovered from a human donor with HPV-associated anogenital cancer. The sample here was tumor tissue, taken from a patient who underwent chemoradiotherapy. Here the chain combines TRBV29-1 and TRBJ2-3; TRBD1 could be the D gene, as 6 bases match. The DNA sequence reads TGCAGCGTCTCCAGGGGAGTCGAACCAGATACGCAGTATTTT. It specifies CSVSRGVEPDTQYF.